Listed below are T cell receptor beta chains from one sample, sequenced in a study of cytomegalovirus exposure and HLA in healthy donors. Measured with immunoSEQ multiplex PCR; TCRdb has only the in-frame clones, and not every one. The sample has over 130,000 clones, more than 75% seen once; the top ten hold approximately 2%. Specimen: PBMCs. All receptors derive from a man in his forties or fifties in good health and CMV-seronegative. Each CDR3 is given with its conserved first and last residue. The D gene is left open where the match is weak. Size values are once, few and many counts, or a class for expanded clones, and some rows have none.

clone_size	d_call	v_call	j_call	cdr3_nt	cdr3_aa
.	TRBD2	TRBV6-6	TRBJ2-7	TGTGCCAGCAGTACCCCTGCCGGGACTATCTTTGACGAGCAGTACTTC	CASSTPAGTIFDEQYF
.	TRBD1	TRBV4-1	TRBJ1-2	TGCGCCAGCAGCCAAGGACAGGGGGCGCGGTATGGCTACACCTTC	CASSQGQGARYGYTF
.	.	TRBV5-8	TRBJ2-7	TGTGCCAGCAGCTTGGTTAGGGGGGGGGCGTACTTC	CASSLVRGGAYF
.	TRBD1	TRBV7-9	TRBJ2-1	TGTGCCAGCAGCCCACCGGACAGGGGGCATGGAAATGAGCAGTTCTTC	CASSPPDRGHGNEQFF
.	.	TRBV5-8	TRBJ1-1	TGTGCCAGCAGCTTGGGAGGGGGACCGTACACTGAAGCTTTCTTT	CASSLGGGPYTEAFF
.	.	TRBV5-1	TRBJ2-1	TGCGCCAGCAGCTTAAGCCGGACAAACAATGAGCAGTTCTTC	CASSLSRTNNEQFF
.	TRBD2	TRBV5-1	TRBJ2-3	TGCGCCAGCAGCCCAAGACCACTTGGACTAGCGGGAGCGGTGGGGACAGATACGCAGTATTTT	CASSPRPLGLAGAVGTDTQYF
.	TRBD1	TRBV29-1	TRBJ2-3	TGCAGCGGAGGGACAGAACCACAGAATACGCAGTATTTT	CSGGTEPQNTQYF
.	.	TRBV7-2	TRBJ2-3	TGTGCCAGCAGCATAAGGCTAGTGGCAGATACGCAGTATTTT	CASSIRLVADTQYF
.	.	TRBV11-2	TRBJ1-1	TGTGCCAGCAGCGAAACCCACAGGACCACTGAAGCTTTCTTT	CASSETHRTTEAFF
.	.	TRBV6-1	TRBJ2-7	TGTGCCAGCAGTGCTCGGGGGACCCCCTACGAGCAGTACTTC	CASSARGTPYEQYF
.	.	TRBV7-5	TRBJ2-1	TGTGTCAGAAGCTGGGACAGGGCCCTAGCGCTGTTGGCCTACAATGAGCAGTTCTTC	CVRSWDRALALLAYNEQFF
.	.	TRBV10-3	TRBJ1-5	TGTGCCATCAGTGAGGGAGATAGCAATCAGCCCCAGCATTTT	CAISEGDSNQPQHF
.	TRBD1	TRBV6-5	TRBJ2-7	TGTGCCAGCAGCACCGGGACAGGGACATCCGAGCAGTACTTC	CASSTGTGTSEQYF
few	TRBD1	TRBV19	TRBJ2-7	TGTGCCAGTAGTCGCAGGACAGGGACCTACGAGCAGTACTTC	CASSRRTGTYEQYF
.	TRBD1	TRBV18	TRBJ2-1	TGTGCCAGCTCACCGGAGACAGGGGGCGCGAACAATGAGCAGTTCTTC	CASSPETGGANNEQFF
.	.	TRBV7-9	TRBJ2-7	TGTGCCAGCGGTCTTGGAGCCTACGAGCAGTACTTC	CASGLGAYEQYF
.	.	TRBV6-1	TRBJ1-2	TGTGCCAGCAGTGAAGGTCCGACAGCCTACTATGGCTACACCTTC	CASSEGPTAYYGYTF
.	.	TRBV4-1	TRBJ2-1	TGCGCCAGCAGCCTACCGCCGGGACACCCCGACAATGAGCAGTTCTTC	CASSLPPGHPDNEQFF
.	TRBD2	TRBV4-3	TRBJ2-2	TGCGCCAGCAGCCCCGGGACTAGCGGGGCCGGGCGCGACACCGGGGAGCTGTTTTTT	CASSPGTSGAGRDTGELFF
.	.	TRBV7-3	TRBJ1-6	TGTGCCAGCAGCTTATCTCCAGTTAATTCACCCCTCCACTTT	CASSLSPVNSPLHF
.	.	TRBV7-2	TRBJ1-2	TGTGCCAGCAGCTTAGTTCCCAGGCAGGACTATGGCTACACCTTC	CASSLVPRQDYGYTF
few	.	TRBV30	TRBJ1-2	TGTGCCTGGATGGATCTCAGGGGAGGGAACTATGGCTACACCTTC	CAWMDLRGGNYGYTF
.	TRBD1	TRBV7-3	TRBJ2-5	TGTGCCAGCAGCCAAGGACAGGGGATAGAGACCCAGTACTTC	CASSQGQGIETQYF
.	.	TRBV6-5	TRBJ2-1	TGTGCCAGCAGTTACTCGAGTAGCGGCTACAATGAGCAGTTCTTC	CASSYSSSGYNEQFF
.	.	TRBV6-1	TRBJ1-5	TGTGCCAGCAGTGACCTAGGGGGTTACATTCAGCCCCAGCATTTT	CASSDLGGYIQPQHF
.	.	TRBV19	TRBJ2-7	TGTGCCAGTAGCCTCCAGACAGGGGAGGGATACGAGCAGTACTTC	CASSLQTGEGYEQYF